This T cell receptor (beta chain) was identified in a study of beta chain features in type 1 diabetes. Study findings and constraints: Junctions at VDJ sites from type 1 diabetes patients had fewer insertions and more deletions. The question left open here concerned HLA type influencing TCRB rearrangement. All four CD4+ subsets from Type 1 diabetes patients carried moderately but significantly shorter TCRB CDR3s.

Germline assignment: CDR1 SEHNR and CDR2 FQNEAQ (reference sequence). V was shortened by 4 bases and J by 6 bases, with 12 bases between the two germline ends. This CDR3 region has 13 residues. This clone has a handful of counts. As yet, its antigen is unknown. All of the isolated RNA was reverse transcribed, so expressed TCRB transcripts were sequenced. TCRdb's table, derived via immunoSEQ multiplex PCR, lists solely in-frame clones and lacks some. The table records 200,000 to 250,000 clones, roughly 13% of them present only once. The sequencing input was naive CD4+ T cells from blood. This clonotype was obtained from a middle-aged woman in good health. The rearrangement links TRBV7-9 to TRBJ1-1; D call uncertain. The CDR3 DNA reads TGTGCCAGCAGCTATCCAAGAGGGTCTGAAGCTTTCTTT. This sequence encodes CASSYPRGSEAFF.